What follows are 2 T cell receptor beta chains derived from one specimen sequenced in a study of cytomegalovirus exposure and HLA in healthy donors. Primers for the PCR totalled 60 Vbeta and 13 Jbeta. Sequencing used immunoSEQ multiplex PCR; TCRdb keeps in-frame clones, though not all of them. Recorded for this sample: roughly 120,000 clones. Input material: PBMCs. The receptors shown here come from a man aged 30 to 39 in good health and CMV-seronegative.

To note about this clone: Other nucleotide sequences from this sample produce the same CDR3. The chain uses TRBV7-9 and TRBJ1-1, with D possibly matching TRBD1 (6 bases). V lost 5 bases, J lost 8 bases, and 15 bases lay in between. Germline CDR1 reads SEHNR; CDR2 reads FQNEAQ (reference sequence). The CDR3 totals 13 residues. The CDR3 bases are TGTGCCAGCAGCGCGGGCGGACAGACCGAAGCTTTCTTT. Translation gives CASSAGGQTEAFF.

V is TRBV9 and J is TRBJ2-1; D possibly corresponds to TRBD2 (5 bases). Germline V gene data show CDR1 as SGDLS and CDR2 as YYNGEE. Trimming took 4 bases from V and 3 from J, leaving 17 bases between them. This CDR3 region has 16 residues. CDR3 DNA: TGTGCCAGCAGCCCCCAAGTGGGGAGCAGCTACAATGAGCAGTTCTTC. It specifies CASSPQVGSSYNEQFF.